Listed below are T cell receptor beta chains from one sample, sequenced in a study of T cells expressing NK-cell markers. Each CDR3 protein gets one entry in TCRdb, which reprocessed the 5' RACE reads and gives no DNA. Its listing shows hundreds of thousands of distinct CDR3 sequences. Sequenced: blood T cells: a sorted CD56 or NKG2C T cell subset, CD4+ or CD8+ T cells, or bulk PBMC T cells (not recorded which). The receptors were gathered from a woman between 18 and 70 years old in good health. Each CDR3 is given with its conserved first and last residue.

CDR3: CASSLRSILGYTF; V: TRBV11-2; J: TRBJ1-2
CDR3: CASSPRTLTGELFF; V: TRBV27; J: TRBJ2-2
CDR3: CASSLFGSDTQYF; V: TRBV7-8; J: TRBJ2-3
CDR3: CASGAPPTYEQYF; V: TRBV10-3; J: TRBJ2-7
CDR3: CASSQQDRGFEKLFF; V: TRBV4-3; J: TRBJ1-4
CDR3: CASAVTGTGSDTQYF; V: TRBV12-5; J: TRBJ2-3
CDR3: CASSVDDFYTDTQYF; V: TRBV9; J: TRBJ2-3
CDR3: CASSIRGPDTEAFF; V: TRBV19; J: TRBJ1-1
CDR3: CSARGPGQGNTGELFF; V: TRBV20-1; J: TRBJ2-2
CDR3: CASSFLAGLSVEQYF; V: TRBV18; J: TRBJ2-7
CDR3: CASSPRTNTFNYGYTF; V: TRBV12-3/TRBV12-4; J: TRBJ1-2
CDR3: CASDGGLGQEVNTIYF; V: TRBV12-3/TRBV12-4; J: TRBJ1-3
CDR3: CASSLGAGLGEKLFF; V: TRBV27; J: TRBJ1-4
CDR3: CSAPTGGDSNQPQHF; V: TRBV20-1; J: TRBJ1-5
CDR3: CASSLAMGRVAFF; V: TRBV12-3/TRBV12-4; J: TRBJ1-1
CDR3: CSARRQGPGDEQYF; V: TRBV20-1; J: TRBJ2-7
CDR3: CAIRSSDTQYF; V: TRBV10-3; J: TRBJ2-3
CDR3: CSARGDRGVRTGELFF; V: TRBV20-1; J: TRBJ2-2
CDR3: CASSLESAYQETQYF; V: TRBV7-2; J: TRBJ2-5
CDR3: CSAVYSGANVLTF; V: TRBV20-1; J: TRBJ2-6